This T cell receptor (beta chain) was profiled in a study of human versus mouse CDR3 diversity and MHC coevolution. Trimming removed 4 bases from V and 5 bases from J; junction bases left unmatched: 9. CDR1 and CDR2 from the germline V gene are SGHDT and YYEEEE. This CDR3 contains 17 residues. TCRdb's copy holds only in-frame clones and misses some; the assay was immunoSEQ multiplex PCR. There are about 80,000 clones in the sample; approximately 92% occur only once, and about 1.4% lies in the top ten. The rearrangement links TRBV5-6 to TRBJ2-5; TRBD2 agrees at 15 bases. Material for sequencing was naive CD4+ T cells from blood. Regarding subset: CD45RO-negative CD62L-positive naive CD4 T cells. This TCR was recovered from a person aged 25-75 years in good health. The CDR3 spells CASSPGTSGRWWETQYF. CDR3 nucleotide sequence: TGTGCCAGCAGCCCCGGGACTAGCGGGAGGTGGTGGGAGACCCAGTACTTC.